The 25 T cell receptor beta chains given below trace back to one sample, sequenced in a study of long-term antiretroviral therapy in people with HIV. They ran version v3.0 of the immunoSEQ assay at survey level. Produced via immunoSEQ multiplex PCR; TCRdb's table is partial and in-frame only. The table includes 25,000 to 35,000 clones, around 90% detected once. Sequenced material: unsorted PBMCs, taken 1.8 years after starting antiretroviral therapy. Receptor source: a woman aged 18-29 years with HIV.

The chain links TRBV19 to TRBJ2-5; D is unresolved. Trimming cost V 3 bases and J 5 bases, with 16 bases left between them. From germline, CDR1 is LNHDA and CDR2 SQIVND (reference sequence). This CDR3 has 15 residues. The CDR3 protein is CASSIQWGMRETQYF. DNA for the CDR3: TGTGCCAGTAGTATTCAATGGGGAATGAGGGAGACCCAGTACTTC.

In DNA, the CDR3 is TGTGCCAGCAGTTTGCCCTTGGAGGGGTGGAACTACGAGCAGTACTTC. Amino acid sequence: CASSLPLEGWNYEQYF. The chain has TRBV28 and TRBJ2-7, with a possible D match to TRBD2 (6 bases). Germline values: CDR1 MDHEN, CDR2 SYDVKM. The CDR3 runs to 16 residues. V lost 3 bases and J 3 bases, leaving 18 bases between the germline ends.

The chain employs TRBV5-4 and TRBJ2-7; maybe TRBD1 (5 bases). In germline, CDR1 is SGHNT, CDR2 YYREEE (reference sequence). CDR3 size: 12 residues. V lost 0 bases and J 9 bases, leaving 10 bases between the germline ends. CDR3 residues: CASSLDRFAQYF. DNA of the CDR3: TGTGCCAGCAGCTTGGACAGGTTTGCGCAGTACTTC.

The chain links TRBV28 to TRBJ1-5, with D perhaps TRBD1 (5 bases). CDR1 is MDHEN, CDR2 SYDVKM, per germline. This CDR3 comprises 16 residues. V shed 3 bases and J shed 0 bases, with 12 bases lying between them. This CDR3 reads CASSFHPGFSNQPQHF. The CDR3 DNA reads as TGTGCCAGCAGTTTCCACCCAGGGTTTAGCAATCAGCCCCAGCATTTT.

The chain is built from TRBV11-2 and TRBJ2-1; D ambiguous. Germline CDR1 reads SGHAT; CDR2 reads FQNNGV. Deletions cut 0 bases from V and 10 bases from J, with 10 bases between. This CDR3 comprises 13 residues. CDR3 nucleotide sequence: TGTGCCAGCAGCTTAGATCTTAGACGGGAGCAGTTCTTC. This translates into CASSLDLRREQFF.

The V gene is TRBV7-9, the J gene TRBJ2-7; 7 nucleotides align to TRBD1. This CDR3 has 17 amino acids. With 5 bases clipped from V and 0 bases from J, the junction kept 13 bases outside the gene matches. Germline CDR1 and CDR2: SEHNR and FQNEAQ (reference sequence). The CDR3 loop reads CASSASTGDLNSYEQYF. CDR3 in DNA: TGTGCCAGCAGCGCCTCCACAGGGGACCTCAACTCCTACGAGCAGTACTTC.

The rearrangement uses TRBV27 and TRBJ2-3; D is undetermined. In germline, CDR1 is MNHEY, CDR2 SMNVEV (reference sequence). The CDR3 has 14 amino acids. V was cut by 2 bases and J by 2 bases, with 8 bases left in between. The CDR3 sequence is CASSLNELTDTQYF. CDR3 nucleotide sequence: TGTGCCAGCAGTTTAAATGAGCTCACAGATACGCAGTATTTT.

The rearrangement joins TRBV7-6 to TRBJ1-1, with D perhaps TRBD1 (6 bases). V was clipped by 4 bases and J by 1 base, with 13 bases between them. The CDR3 loop spans 15 amino acids. In germline, CDR1 is SGHVS, CDR2 FNYEAQ. The CDR3 region is CASSWGAAQNTEAFF. The CDR3 DNA reads TGTGCCAGCAGCTGGGGGGCGGCCCAGAACACTGAAGCTTTCTTT.

V is TRBV4-3 and J is TRBJ2-3; the D gene is possibly TRBD1 (5 bases). The CDR3 is 15 residues long. Germline CDR1 LGHNA, CDR2 YSLEER. Trimming left V 4 bases short and J 4 bases short, with 15 bases between. The CDR3 here is CASSPQGLGADTQYF. The CDR3 DNA is TGCGCCAGCAGCCCGCAGGGTCTGGGCGCAGATACGCAGTATTTT.

This chain links TRBV6-6 with TRBJ2-7; 8 bases fit TRBD1. J was trimmed by 5 bases and V by 6 bases; bases with no gene match: 3. CDR1 MNHNY and CDR2 SVGAGI come from the germline V gene (reference sequence). The CDR3 length is 12 residues. The CDR3 loop reads CASRSGGNEQYF. The CDR3 coding sequence is TGTGCCAGCAGATCAGGGGGCAACGAGCAGTACTTC.

The chain employs TRBV12-5 and TRBJ2-1; no clear D gene. Germline V gives CDR1 LGHNT, CDR2 FRNRAP. This CDR3 region has 11 residues. V was pared by 5 bases and J by 5 bases, with 4 bases between. The CDR3 sequence: CASGGDNEQFF. In DNA form, the CDR3 reads TGTGCTAGTGGTGGGGACAATGAGCAGTTCTTC.

J is TRBJ2-5 and V is TRBV15; D call uncertain. Germline V gene lookup returns CDR1 LNHNV and CDR2 YYDKDF (reference sequence). This CDR3 contains 13 residues. V shed 5 bases and J shed 5 bases, with 12 bases lying between them. DNA of the CDR3: TGTGCCACCAGCCACGAGAGACGGGAGACCCAGTACTTC. It encodes CATSHERRETQYF. Full variable domain (rest looked up from reference TRBV15 and TRBJ2-5): DAMVIQNPRYQVTQFGKPVTLSCSQTLNHNVMYWYQQKSSQAPKLLFHYYDKDFNNEADTPDNFQSRRPNTSFCFLDIRSPGLGDTAMYLCATSHERRETQYFGPGTRLLVL.

The chain is built from TRBV5-1 and TRBJ2-1; 14 nucleotides line up with TRBD2. V trimming: 7 bases; J trimming: 7 bases; junction bases outside the gene matches: 10. The CDR3 loop spans 16 amino acids. Germline V gives CDR1 SGHRS, CDR2 YFSETQ. CDR3 DNA sequence: TGCGCCAGCGGCGAGACGGGGACTAGCGGGAGAAATGAGCAGTTCTTC. Protein: CASGETGTSGRNEQFF.

The chain has TRBV6-5 and TRBJ1-5, with 7 bases fitting TRBD1. CDR3 size: 14 residues. CDR1 is MNHEY, CDR2 SVGAGI, per germline. V gave up 5 bases and J gave up 7 bases; unmatched junction bases: 8. CDR3 protein: CASSPRQGTQPQHF. The CDR3 DNA follows: TGTGCCAGCAGTCCTCGACAGGGTACCCAGCCCCAGCATTTT.

The chain carries TRBV5-6 and TRBJ2-7; D is perhaps TRBD1 (5 bases). The germline V gene encodes CDR1 SGHDT and CDR2 YYEEEE. V lost 0 bases to trimming and J lost 1 base, with 8 bases between them. This CDR3 is 14 amino acids long. CDR3 residues: CASSLGAGSYEQYF. CDR3 coding DNA: TGTGCCAGCAGCTTGGGGGCAGGGTCCTACGAGCAGTACTTC.

V gene TRBV4-3 combines with J gene TRBJ1-3; weak D call: TRBD1 (5 bases). Germline CDR1 reads LGHNA; CDR2 reads YSLEER. Trimming cost V 4 bases and J 6 bases, with 19 bases left between them. The CDR3 loop spans 16 amino acids. CDR3 bases: TGCGCCAGCAGCCGGGGGTTCCGGGATCGAAAAAACACCATATATTTT. Translated: CASSRGFRDRKNTIYF.

The gene calls are TRBV27 and TRBJ2-7, with a weak D call TRBD2 (6 bases). The CDR3 runs to 14 residues. Germline V gene lookup returns CDR1 MNHEY and CDR2 SMNVEV (reference sequence). Trimming pared 5 bases from V and 3 bases from J, leaving 14 bases between. CDR3 in amino acids: CASSIRDSNYEQYF. The CDR3 bases are TGTGCCAGCAGTATAAGGGACTCCAACTACGAGCAGTACTTC.

The chain carries TRBV6-5 and TRBJ2-1, with 8 nucleotides matching TRBD2. J lost 7 bases, V lost 6 bases, and 8 bases had no gene match. This CDR3 is built from 14 residues. Germline CDR1 MNHEY, CDR2 SVGAGI. The CDR3 DNA sequence: TGTGCCAGCAGCCCGGGACTAGAAGTTAATGAGCAGTTCTTC. Encoded protein: CASSPGLEVNEQFF.

The chain is built from TRBV9 and TRBJ2-1; D is possibly TRBD2 (7 bases). Trimming pared 0 bases from V and 6 bases from J, leaving 13 bases between. Germline CDR1 is SGDLS and CDR2 is YYNGEE. The CDR3 length is 15 residues. This chain's CDR3 is CASSVESGGFNEQFF. CDR3 in DNA: TGTGCCAGCAGCGTAGAGTCGGGGGGCTTCAATGAGCAGTTCTTC.

The CDR3 protein is CASSPPGGGPNIQYF. The CDR3 DNA reads TGTGCCAGCTCACCACCAGGCGGGGGCCCGAACATTCAGTACTTC. The V and J genes are TRBV18 and TRBJ2-4, with D possibly matching TRBD2 (7 bases). V was cut by 0 bases and J by 7 bases, with 13 bases left in between. The CDR3 spans 15 residues. The germline V gene encodes CDR1 KGHSH and CDR2 LQKENI.

This chain joins TRBV27 and TRBJ2-2; no clear D. The ends were cut back, 10 bases at V and 4 bases at J, with 13 bases in the middle. Germline V gene sequence: CDR1 MNHEY, CDR2 SMNVEV (reference sequence). This CDR3 comprises 13 residues. CDR3 loop: CATRSTGTGELFF. CDR3 coding DNA: TGTGCCACGAGGTCCACGGGCACCGGGGAGCTGTTTTTT.

Only a few counts were recorded for this clone. This sequence joins TRBV19 and TRBJ1-1, with 8 bases aligning to TRBD1. The CDR3 has 17 amino acids. Looked up from germline, CDR1 is LNHDA and CDR2 is SQIVND (reference sequence). V was pared by 4 bases and J by 4 bases, with 14 bases of the junction left unmatched. CDR3 sequence (DNA): TGTGCCAGTAGTACAGATAAGACAGGGGCGGTGGGCACTGAAGCTTTCTTT. Translated: CASSTDKTGAVGTEAFF.

This rearrangement joins TRBV9 to TRBJ2-3; no firm D call. With 0 bases removed from V and 5 bases from J, the gap between germline ends came to 7 bases. The CDR3 consists of 13 residues. The germline V gene encodes CDR1 SGDLS and CDR2 YYNGEE. The CDR3 DNA reads as TGTGCCAGCAGCGTAGTTGAGGTAGATACGCAGTATTTT. Residues: CASSVVEVDTQYF.

The J gene is TRBJ2-1, the V gene TRBV6-1; 7 bases align to TRBD1. This CDR3 has 13 residues. V shed 10 bases, J shed 9 bases, and the junction held 12 bases outside the gene matches. Germline-derived CDR1 and CDR2 are MNHNS and SASEGT. The CDR3 DNA reads as TGTGCCACCCAGTCGACAGGGTTCGGTGAGCAGTTCTTC. Protein sequence: CATQSTGFGEQFF.

The gene calls are TRBV2 and TRBJ2-3, with TRBD2 matching over 9 bases. This CDR3 comprises 15 residues. The V gene end was trimmed by 5 bases and the J gene end by 5 bases; junction bases not matched to a gene: 8. Looked up from germline, CDR1 is SNHLY and CDR2 is FYNNEI. Here the CDR3 reads CASSRPRGGGDTQYF. The DNA for the CDR3 is TGTGCCAGCAGTAGACCGCGGGGGGGAGGAGATACGCAGTATTTT.